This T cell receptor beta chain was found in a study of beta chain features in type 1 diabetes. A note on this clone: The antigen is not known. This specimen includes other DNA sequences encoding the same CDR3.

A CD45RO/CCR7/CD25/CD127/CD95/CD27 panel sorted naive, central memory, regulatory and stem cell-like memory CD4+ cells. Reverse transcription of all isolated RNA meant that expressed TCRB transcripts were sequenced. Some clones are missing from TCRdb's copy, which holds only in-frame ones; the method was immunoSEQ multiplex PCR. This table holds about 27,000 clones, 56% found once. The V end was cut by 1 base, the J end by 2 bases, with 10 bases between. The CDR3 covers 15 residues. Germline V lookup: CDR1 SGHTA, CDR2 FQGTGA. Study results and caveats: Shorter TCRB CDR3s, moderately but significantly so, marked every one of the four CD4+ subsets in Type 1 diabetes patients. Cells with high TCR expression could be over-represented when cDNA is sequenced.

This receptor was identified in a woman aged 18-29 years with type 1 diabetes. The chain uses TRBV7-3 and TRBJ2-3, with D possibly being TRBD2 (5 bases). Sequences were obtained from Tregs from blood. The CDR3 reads CASSLMAGVTDTQYF. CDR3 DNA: TGTGCCAGCAGCTTAATGGCCGGGGTCACAGATACGCAGTATTTT.